This T cell receptor beta chain was recorded in a study of cytomegalovirus exposure and HLA in healthy donors. Study-wide context: From HLA-typed donors, an early data release held approximately 85 million unique TCRs. Study findings and constraints: From TCR beta sequences, most subjects' HLA-A and HLA-B alleles were reportedly predicted accurately. In vitro work confirmed that a few CMV-associated chains recognize CMV antigens.

Germline CDR1 MDHEN, CDR2 SYDVKM. CDR3 length: 15 amino acids. V dropped 4 bases and J dropped 7; count of bases not matched to a gene: 10. As to this clone: Its specificity is not known.

In the PCR, 60 Vbeta and 13 Jbeta primers were used. Assay: immunoSEQ multiplex PCR; the TCRdb copy retains only in-frame clones and omits some. The sample contains approximately 210,000 clones, approximately 87% of which appear only once. The specimen was PBMCs. This rearrangement joins TRBV28 to TRBJ1-5, with TRBD1 matching over 7 bases. The TCR comes from a man aged 25-45 years in good health and CMV-seronegative. Here the CDR3 DNA reads TGTGCCAGCAGTTACCGGGGGACAGCCGGGCAGCCCCAGCATTTT. This translates into CASSYRGTAGQPQHF. The whole variable domain, remainder taken from reference TRBV28 and TRBJ1-5, is DVKVTQSSRYLVKRTGEKVFLECVQDMDHENMFWYRQDPGLGLRLIYFSYDVKMKEKGDIPEGYSVSREKKERFSLILESASTNQTSMYLCASSYRGTAGQPQHFGDGTRLSIL.